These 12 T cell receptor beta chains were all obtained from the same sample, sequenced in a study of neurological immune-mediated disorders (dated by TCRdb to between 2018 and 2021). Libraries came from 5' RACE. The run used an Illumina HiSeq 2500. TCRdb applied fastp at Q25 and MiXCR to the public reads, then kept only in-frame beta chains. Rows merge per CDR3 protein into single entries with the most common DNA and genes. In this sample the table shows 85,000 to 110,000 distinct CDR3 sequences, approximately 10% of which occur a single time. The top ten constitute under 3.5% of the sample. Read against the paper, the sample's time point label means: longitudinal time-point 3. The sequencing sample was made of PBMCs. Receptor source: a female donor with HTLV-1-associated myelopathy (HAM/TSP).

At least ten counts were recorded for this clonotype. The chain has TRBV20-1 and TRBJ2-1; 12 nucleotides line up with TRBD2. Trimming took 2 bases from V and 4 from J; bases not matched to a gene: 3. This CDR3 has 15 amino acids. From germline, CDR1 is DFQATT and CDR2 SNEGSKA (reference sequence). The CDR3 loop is CSARPGTSGYNEQFF. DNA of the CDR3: TGCAGTGCTAGACCCGGGACTAGCGGGTACAATGAGCAGTTCTTC.

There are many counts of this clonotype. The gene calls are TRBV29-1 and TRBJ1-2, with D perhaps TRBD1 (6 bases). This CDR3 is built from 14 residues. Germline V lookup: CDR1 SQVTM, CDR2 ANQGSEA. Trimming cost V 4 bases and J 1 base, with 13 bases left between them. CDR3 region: CSVGGPGLNYGYTF. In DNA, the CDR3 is TGCAGCGTTGGGGGGCCGGGACTTAACTATGGCTACACCTTC.

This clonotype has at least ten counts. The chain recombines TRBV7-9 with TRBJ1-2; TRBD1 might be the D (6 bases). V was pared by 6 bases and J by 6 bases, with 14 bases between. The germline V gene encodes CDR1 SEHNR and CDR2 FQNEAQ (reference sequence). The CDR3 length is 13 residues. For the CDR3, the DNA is TGTGCCAGCAGTGAGACAGGATATGATGGCTACACCTTC. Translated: CASSETGYDGYTF.

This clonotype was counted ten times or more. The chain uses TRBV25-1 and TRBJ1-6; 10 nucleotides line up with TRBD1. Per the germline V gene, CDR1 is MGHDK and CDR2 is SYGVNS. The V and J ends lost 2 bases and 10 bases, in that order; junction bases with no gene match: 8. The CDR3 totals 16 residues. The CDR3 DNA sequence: TGTGCCAGCAGTGAAACAAGGACAGGGGGTTCCTCACCCCTCCACTTT. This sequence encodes CASSETRTGGSSPLHF.

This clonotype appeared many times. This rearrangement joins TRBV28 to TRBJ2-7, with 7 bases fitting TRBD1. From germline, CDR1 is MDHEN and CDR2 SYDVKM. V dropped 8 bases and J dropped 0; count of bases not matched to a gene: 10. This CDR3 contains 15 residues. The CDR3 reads CASRTIWDSSYEQYF. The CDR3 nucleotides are TGTGCCAGCCGGACCATCTGGGACAGCTCCTACGAGCAGTACTTC.

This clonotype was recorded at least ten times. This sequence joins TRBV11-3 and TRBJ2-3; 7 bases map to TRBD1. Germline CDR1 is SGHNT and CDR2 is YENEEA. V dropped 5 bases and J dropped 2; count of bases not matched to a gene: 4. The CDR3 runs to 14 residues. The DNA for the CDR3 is TGTGCCAGCAGCCTGGGACAGCTCACAGATACGCAGTATTTT. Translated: CASSLGQLTDTQYF.

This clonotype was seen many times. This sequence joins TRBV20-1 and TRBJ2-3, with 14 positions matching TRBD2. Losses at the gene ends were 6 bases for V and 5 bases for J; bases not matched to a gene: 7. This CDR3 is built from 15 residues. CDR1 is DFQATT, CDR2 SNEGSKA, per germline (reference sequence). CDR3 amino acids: CSARLAGGPGDTQYF. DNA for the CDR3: TGCAGTGCCCGACTAGCGGGGGGGCCGGGAGATACGCAGTATTTT.

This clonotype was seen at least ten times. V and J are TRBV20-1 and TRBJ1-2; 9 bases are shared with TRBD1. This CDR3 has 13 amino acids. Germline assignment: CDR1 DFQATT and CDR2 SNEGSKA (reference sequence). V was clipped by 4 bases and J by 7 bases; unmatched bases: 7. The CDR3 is CSAIQGAQGGYTF. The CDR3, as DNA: TGCAGTGCTATACAGGGGGCGCAGGGTGGCTACACCTTC.

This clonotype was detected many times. This chain's CDR3 is CASSLEPKNIQYF. The DNA for the CDR3 is TGCGCCAGCAGCTTGGAACCCAAAAACATTCAGTACTTC. This sequence joins TRBV5-1 and TRBJ2-4; no clear D. From germline, CDR1 is SGHRS and CDR2 YFSETQ. V lost 0 bases and J 2 bases, leaving 3 bases between the germline ends. This CDR3 is 13 amino acids long.

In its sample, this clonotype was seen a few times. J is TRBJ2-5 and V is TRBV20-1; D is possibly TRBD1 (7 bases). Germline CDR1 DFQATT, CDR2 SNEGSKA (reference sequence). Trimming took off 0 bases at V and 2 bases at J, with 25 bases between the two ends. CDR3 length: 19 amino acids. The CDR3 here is CSARDRRRWAGGNQETQYF. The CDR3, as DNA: TGCAGTGCTAGAGATAGGCGGAGGTGGGCAGGGGGGAATCAAGAGACCCAGTACTTC.

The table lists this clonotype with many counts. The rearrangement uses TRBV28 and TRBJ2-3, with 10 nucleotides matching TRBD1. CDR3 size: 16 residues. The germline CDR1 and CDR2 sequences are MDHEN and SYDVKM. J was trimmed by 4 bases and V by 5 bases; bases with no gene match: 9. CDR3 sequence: CASSTVGTGEPDTQYF. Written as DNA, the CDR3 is TGTGCCAGCAGTACCGTCGGGACAGGGGAACCAGATACGCAGTATTTT.

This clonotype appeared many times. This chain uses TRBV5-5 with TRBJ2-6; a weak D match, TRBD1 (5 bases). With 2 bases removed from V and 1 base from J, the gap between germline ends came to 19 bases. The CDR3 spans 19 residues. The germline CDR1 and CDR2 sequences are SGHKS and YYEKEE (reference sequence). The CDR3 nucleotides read TGTGCCAGCAGCTTCCAGGGTTCGCTTTTTCTTTCTGGGGCCAACGTCCTGACTTTC. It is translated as CASSFQGSLFLSGANVLTF.